This T cell receptor (beta chain) comes out of a study of T cells after yellow fever vaccination. Overall study findings and caveats: Among all clonotypes, a small share was observed in both CD4 and CD8 compartments.

V was cut by 2 bases and J by 7 bases, with 12 bases left in between. The length of the CDR3 is 14 residues. The germline V gene encodes CDR1 MNHEY and CDR2 SMNVEV (reference sequence). In the case of this clonotype: Antigen unknown.

TCRdb processed the 5' RACE reads anew with MiXCR; each CDR3 protein has one entry. The sample lists about 320,000 distinct CDR3 sequences; around 10% were seen once. The chain uses TRBV27 and TRBJ1-5; TRBD1 is a possible D gene (6 bases). This clonotype was sampled from a man younger than 35 who received the YFV17D yellow fever vaccine. The sample here was CD4+ T cells sorted from PBMCs, taken 45 days after the yellow fever booster vaccination. The CDR3 protein is CASSLTTGQQPQHF. In DNA form, the CDR3 reads TGTGCCAGCAGTTTAACAACAGGGCAACAGCCCCAGCATTTT.